The rows below give T cell receptor beta chains drawn from one sample of a study of persistence of HIV-infected CD4 T cells. Using immunoSEQ multiplex PCR, the repertoire was profiled, and TCRdb retains in-frame clones only, with some absent. The table lists some 48,000 clones, over 70% of them singletons. No cognate antigen is known for these TCRs. Material: CD4+ T cells sorted from PBMCs after approximately 19-hour stimulation, obtained from a patient who received antiretroviral therapy. These receptors were collected from an adult man with HIV who was CMV-seropositive. The CDR3 runs from the conserved cysteine through the conserved F or W. The D gene is left open where the match is weak. Only some rows state a clone size, as once, few, many or a class for expanded clones.

d_call,clone_size,cdr3_length,v_call,j_call,cdr3_nt,cdr3_aa
NA,NA,19,TRBV7-2,TRBJ2-3,TGTGCCAGCAGCCCCCTGAGGGTTAAGAGGGGGGGGCGGGAGGATACGCAGTATTTT,CASSPLRVKRGGREDTQYF
NA,few,15,TRBV19,TRBJ1-2,TGTGCCAGTAGTATAGGGGGTTTAATCGGCTATGGCTACACCTTC,CASSIGGLIGYGYTF
TRBD1,NA,14,TRBV3-1/TRBV3-2,TRBJ2-7,TGTGCCAGCAGCCAGGACAGGGGTGTCTACGAGCAGTACTTC,CASSQDRGVYEQYF
NA,NA,14,TRBV5-1,TRBJ1-2,TGCGCCAGCAGCGAAGCAGCCGCTAACTATGGCTACACCTTC,CASSEAAANYGYTF
NA,once,14,TRBV3-1/TRBV3-2,TRBJ1-2,TGTGCCAGCAGCGCCAGGGTCCTAGAGGGTGGCTACACCTTC,CASSARVLEGGYTF
NA,few,15,TRBV27,TRBJ2-3,TGTGCCAGCAGACGTACTGGGAGGAGCACAGATACGCAGTATTTT,CASRRTGRSTDTQYF
NA,NA,16,TRBV4-2,TRBJ1-1,TGTGCCAGCAGCCAAGATCGGAATTTCCCGAACACTGAAGCTTTCTTT,CASSQDRNFPNTEAFF
NA,NA,9,TRBV9,TRBJ1-4,TGTGCCAGCGGGGAAAAACTGTTTTTT,CASGEKLFF
TRBD1,NA,15,TRBV9,TRBJ1-1,TGTGCCAGCAGCGTAGAAGGACAGGCGAACACTGAAGCTTTCTTT,CASSVEGQANTEAFF
NA,many,15,TRBV2,TRBJ1-5,TGTGCCTGTAAGAACGCGGCAGCAGACAATCAGCCCCAGCATTTT,CACKNAAADNQPQHF
NA,NA,16,TRBV5-6,TRBJ2-4,TGTGCCAGCAGCTTCCCCCACTTGGTAGCCAAAAACATTCAGTACTTC,CASSFPHLVAKNIQYF
TRBD1,NA,15,TRBV14,TRBJ2-7,TGTGCCAGCAGCCGAGAGGGGACAGGTACCTACGAGCAGTACTTC,CASSREGTGTYEQYF
NA,NA,14,TRBV5-8,TRBJ1-4,TGTGCCAGCAGCCCGACTCGGAGGGGTGAAAAACTGTTTTTT,CASSPTRRGEKLFF
TRBD1,NA,15,TRBV7-9,TRBJ2-2,TGTGCCAGCAGCTTCAGGGGGTTTAACACCGGGGAGCTGTTTTTT,CASSFRGFNTGELFF
NA,NA,14,TRBV5-1,TRBJ1-2,TGCGCCAGCAGCGGCCTGACAGAAAACTATGGCTACACCTTC,CASSGLTENYGYTF
NA,NA,14,TRBV10-1,TRBJ1-2,TGCGCCAGCAGTGAGTCCGGTGGCAACTATGGCTACACCTTC,CASSESGGNYGYTF
TRBD1,NA,17,TRBV18,TRBJ2-2,TGTGCCAGCTCACCGGTAGAGCACAGGGGAAGCACCGGGGAGCTGTTTTTT,CASSPVEHRGSTGELFF
TRBD1,NA,14,TRBV4-3,TRBJ2-5,TGCGCCAGCAGCCAGGGGACAGGGCGGGAGACCCAGTACTTC,CASSQGTGRETQYF
NA,NA,14,TRBV6-2/TRBV6-3,TRBJ1-1,TGTGCCAGCAGTTACCACAGGGACAACACTGAAGCTTTCTTT,CASSYHRDNTEAFF
NA,NA,15,TRBV7-2,TRBJ1-1,TGTGCCAGCAGCTTAGGGACCAATATGAACACTGAAGCTTTCTTT,CASSLGTNMNTEAFF
NA,NA,14,TRBV28,TRBJ1-2,TGTGCCAGCAGTCTCAGGACAGACGGCTATGGCTACACCTTC,CASSLRTDGYGYTF
TRBD1,NA,13,TRBV24-1,TRBJ1-2,TGTGCCACCAGTGAGGGACAGCACTATGGCTACACCTTC,CATSEGQHYGYTF